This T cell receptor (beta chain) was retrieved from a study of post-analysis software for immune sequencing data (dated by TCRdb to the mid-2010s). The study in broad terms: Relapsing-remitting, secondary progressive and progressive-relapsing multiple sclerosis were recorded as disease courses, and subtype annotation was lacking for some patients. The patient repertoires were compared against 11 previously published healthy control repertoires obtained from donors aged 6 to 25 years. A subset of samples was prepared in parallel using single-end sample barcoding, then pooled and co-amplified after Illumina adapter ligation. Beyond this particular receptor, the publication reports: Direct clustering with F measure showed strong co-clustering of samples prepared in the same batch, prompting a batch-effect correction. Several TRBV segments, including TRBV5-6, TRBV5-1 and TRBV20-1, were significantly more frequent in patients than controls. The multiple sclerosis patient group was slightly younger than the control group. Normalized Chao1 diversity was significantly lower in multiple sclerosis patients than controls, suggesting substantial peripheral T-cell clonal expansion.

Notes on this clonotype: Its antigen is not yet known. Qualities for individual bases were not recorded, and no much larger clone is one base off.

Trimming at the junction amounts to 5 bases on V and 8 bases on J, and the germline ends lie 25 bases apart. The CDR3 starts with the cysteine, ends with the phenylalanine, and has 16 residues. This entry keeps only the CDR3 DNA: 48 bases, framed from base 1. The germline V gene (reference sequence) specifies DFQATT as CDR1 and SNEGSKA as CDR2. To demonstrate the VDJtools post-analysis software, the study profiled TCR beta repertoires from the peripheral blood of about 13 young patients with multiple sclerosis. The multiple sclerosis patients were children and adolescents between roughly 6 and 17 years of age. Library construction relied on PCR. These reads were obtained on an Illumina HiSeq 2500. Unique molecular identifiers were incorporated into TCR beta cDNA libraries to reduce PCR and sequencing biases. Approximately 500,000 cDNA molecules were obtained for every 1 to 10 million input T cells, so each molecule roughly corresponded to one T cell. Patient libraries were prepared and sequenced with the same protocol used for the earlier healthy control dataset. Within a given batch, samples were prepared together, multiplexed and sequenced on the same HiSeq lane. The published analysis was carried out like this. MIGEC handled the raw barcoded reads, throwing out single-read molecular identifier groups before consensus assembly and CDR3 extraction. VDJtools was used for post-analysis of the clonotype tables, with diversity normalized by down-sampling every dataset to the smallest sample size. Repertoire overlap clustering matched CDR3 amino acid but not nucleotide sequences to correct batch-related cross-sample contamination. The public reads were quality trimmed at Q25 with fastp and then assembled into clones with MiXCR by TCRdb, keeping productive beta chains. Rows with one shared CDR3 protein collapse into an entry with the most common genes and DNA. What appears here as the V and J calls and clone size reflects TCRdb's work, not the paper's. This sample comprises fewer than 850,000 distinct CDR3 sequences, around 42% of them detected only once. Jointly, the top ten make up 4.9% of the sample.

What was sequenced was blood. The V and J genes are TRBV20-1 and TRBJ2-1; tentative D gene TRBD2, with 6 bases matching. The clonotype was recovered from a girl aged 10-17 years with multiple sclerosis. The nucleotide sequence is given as TGCAGTGCTGGGAAGGACTCGCGGCGGGGTACGGATGAGCAGTTCTTC. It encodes CSAGKDSRRGTDEQFF.